The 28 T cell receptor beta chains in this list originate from one sample, sequenced in a study of beta chain features in type 1 diabetes. Investigators reverse transcribed all isolated RNA, so they sequenced expressed TCRB transcripts. Measured with immunoSEQ multiplex PCR; TCRdb has only the in-frame clones, and not every one. The repertoire holds hundreds of thousands of clones, with around an eighth as singletons. Sequencing input: naive CD4+ T cells from blood. The receptors shown here come from a man younger than 30 in good health.

The CDR3 DNA reads as TGTGCCAGCAGTTATGAGGGTGATGGCTACACCTTC. It specifies CASSYEGDGYTF. The chain has TRBV6-5 and TRBJ1-2, with D uncertain. V gave up 3 bases and J gave up 6 bases, with 8 bases separating them. The CDR3 extends over 12 amino acids. The germline gives CDR1 MNHEY, CDR2 SVGAGI.

The chain recombines TRBV5-1 with TRBJ2-3; 8 positions agree with TRBD2. Looked up from germline, CDR1 is SGHRS and CDR2 is YFSETQ. This CDR3 is 15 amino acids long. Unmatched junction bases numbered 12, after V lost 5 bases and J lost 7 bases. CDR3 residues: CASRSLAEIGHTQYF. The CDR3 DNA reads TGCGCCAGCAGATCACTAGCGGAAATCGGGCATACGCAGTATTTT.

This chain uses TRBV25-1 with TRBJ2-7, with a weak D call TRBD1 (6 bases). The germline V gene has CDR1 MGHDK and CDR2 SYGVNS. This CDR3 has 14 amino acids. V lost 4 bases and J 9 bases, leaving 19 bases between the germline ends. The CDR3 coding sequence is TGTGCCAGCAGTGCCCCGGGACACTCACCGTGGCAGTACTTC. It encodes CASSAPGHSPWQYF.

This clone was recorded a few times. CDR3 coding DNA: TGTGCCAGCAGCTTAGATATCTCCCTAGCCAAAAACATTCAGTACTTC. It translates to CASSLDISLAKNIQYF. The rearrangement links TRBV11-2 to TRBJ2-4; D gene uncertain. V lost 0 bases and J 0 bases, leaving 9 bases between the germline ends. The CDR3 covers 16 residues. From germline, CDR1 is SGHAT and CDR2 FQNNGV.

This clone was picked up a small number of times. The J gene is TRBJ1-5, the V gene TRBV30; D is uncertain. Germline V lookup: CDR1 GTSNPN, CDR2 SVGIG (reference sequence). Trimming removed 2 bases from V and 6 bases from J, with 14 bases in between. The CDR3 runs 14 residues. The CDR3 DNA is TGTGCCTGGAGTCGGTTGGGGAGGATTCAGCCCCAGCATTTT. Protein: CAWSRLGRIQPQHF.

This chain joins TRBV5-1 and TRBJ2-1, with 8 bases identical to TRBD2. The V gene's germline CDR1 is SGHRS and CDR2 YFSETQ. This CDR3 region has 15 residues. V lost 4 bases and J lost 8; bases outside the gene matches: 11. The DNA for the CDR3 is TGCGCCAGCAGCGATCGGGAGGGCCTGTTCGATGAGCAGTTCTTC. Protein sequence: CASSDREGLFDEQFF.

The chain joins TRBV11-2 to TRBJ1-1; D not certain. The CDR3 covers 8 residues. Germline V gene data show CDR1 as SGHAT and CDR2 as FQNNGV. The ends were cut back, 6 bases at V and 9 bases at J, with 2 bases in the middle. This chain's CDR3 is CASSKAFF. The CDR3 nucleotides are TGTGCCAGCAGTAAAGCTTTCTTT.

In regard to this clone: A junction boundary mismatches the germline segment, possibly from a read error. The V and J genes are TRBV28 and TRBJ2-3, with 9 nucleotides matching TRBD2. This CDR3 is 11 amino acids long. The germline CDR1 and CDR2 sequences are MDHEN and SYDVKM. CDR3 amino acids: CATTLSSGIFF. CDR3 nucleotide sequence: TGTGCCACCACTCTGTCTAGCGGGATTTTTTTT.

This clone was found a few times. The same CDR3 arises from other DNA sequences in this sample as well. The CDR3: CASSSGSTDTQYF. The CDR3 DNA is TGTGCCAGCAGTAGCGGTAGCACAGATACGCAGTATTTT. The J gene is TRBJ2-3, the V gene TRBV7-3, with D tentatively TRBD2 (6 bases). Trimming removed 6 bases from V and 0 bases from J, with 7 bases in between. The CDR3 contains 13 residues. The germline V gene has CDR1 SGHTA and CDR2 FQGTGA.

This clone was seen a handful of times. The rearrangement joins TRBV5-1 to TRBJ2-3, with TRBD2 as a possible D gene (5 bases). Per germline, CDR1 SGHRS and CDR2 YFSETQ. The length of the CDR3 is 14 residues. Trimming removed 5 bases from V and 3 bases from J, with 13 bases in between. CDR3 protein: CASRMDSATDTQYF. The CDR3 DNA is TGCGCCAGCAGGATGGACTCCGCGACAGATACGCAGTATTTT.

This clone was detected only a few times. The chain recombines TRBV4-2 with TRBJ2-1; maybe TRBD1 (6 bases). Between the trimmed V and J ends, which lost 1 base and 7 bases, there was a span of 14 bases. The CDR3 is made up of 15 amino acids. Germline V gives CDR1 LGHNA, CDR2 YNFKEQ. The CDR3 nucleotides read TGTGCCAGCAGCCAAGTAACCCAGGGGACGAATGAGCAGTTCTTC. The encoded protein is CASSQVTQGTNEQFF.

This clone has just a few counts. Here the CDR3 reads CASSQDRDSTDTQYF. CDR3 DNA sequence: TGTGCCAGCAGCCAAGACAGGGACTCCACAGATACGCAGTATTTT. The rearrangement uses TRBV4-2 and TRBJ2-3; tentative D call: TRBD2 (6 bases). Trimming shortened V by 0 bases and J by 2 bases, and 9 bases separated the two germline ends. The germline CDR1 and CDR2 sequences are LGHNA and YNFKEQ. The CDR3 length is 15 residues.

The rearrangement joins TRBV2 to TRBJ2-1; 9 bases map to TRBD1. With V trimmed by 5 bases and J by 3 bases, 5 bases remained unmatched. The CDR3 is 15 residues long. Germline CDR1 SNHLY, CDR2 FYNNEI. CDR3 DNA: TGTGCCAGCAGTCCTACAGGGGGCATCTACAATGAGCAGTTCTTC. Protein sequence: CASSPTGGIYNEQFF. Using reference TRBV2 and TRBJ2-1 for the parts outside the CDR3, the full variable domain is EPEVTQTPSHQVTQMGQEVILRCVPISNHLYFYWYRQILGQKVEFLVSFYNNEISEKSEIFDDQFSVERPDGSNFTLKIRSTKLEDSAMYFCASSPTGGIYNEQFFGPGTRLTVL.

This clone turned up a few times. This sequence joins TRBV30 and TRBJ1-2; D not certain. Between the trimmed V and J ends, which lost 2 bases and 4 bases, there was a span of 14 bases. The CDR3 has 14 residues. CDR1 and CDR2 from the germline V gene are GTSNPN and SVGIG (reference sequence). For the CDR3, the DNA is TGTGCCTGGAGTTGGAGACTTCAGAGCTATGGCTACACCTTC. Its protein is CAWSWRLQSYGYTF.

The chain couples TRBV5-1 to TRBJ1-1; D is ambiguous. The germline V gene has CDR1 SGHRS and CDR2 YFSETQ. This CDR3 spans 12 amino acids. V lost 2 bases and J 2 bases, leaving 4 bases between the germline ends. CDR3 loop: CASSLQNTEAFF. CDR3 sequence (DNA): TGCGCCAGCAGCTTACAAAACACTGAAGCTTTCTTT.

The rearrangement joins TRBV20-1 to TRBJ2-4; D gene ambiguous. Germline lookup yields CDR1 DFQATT and CDR2 SNEGSKA (reference sequence). The CDR3 has 10 residues. V shed 5 bases and J shed 4 bases, with 3 bases lying between them. The CDR3, as DNA: TGCAGTGCTCATAAAAACATTCAGTACTTC. This gives the protein CSAHKNIQYF.

The rearrangement uses TRBV13 and TRBJ2-3; D is possibly TRBD2 (6 bases). The CDR3 has 13 residues. Trimming pared 10 bases from V and 2 bases from J, leaving 13 bases between. Germline V gene lookup returns CDR1 PRHDT and CDR2 FYEKMQ (reference sequence). The CDR3 DNA reads as TGTGCCACCGCCGGAGGGCACACAGATACGCAGTATTTT. Protein product: CATAGGHTDTQYF.

The CDR3: CASSPRDAGANVLTF. As DNA, the CDR3 is TGTGCCAGCAGTCCGCGGGACGCTGGGGCCAACGTCCTGACTTTC. The chain recombines TRBV6-6 with TRBJ2-6, with D possibly being TRBD2 (6 bases). From germline, CDR1 is MNHNY and CDR2 SVGAGI (reference sequence). The CDR3 covers 15 residues. Trimming took off 5 bases at V and 2 bases at J, with 10 bases between the two ends.

The chain links TRBV7-2 to TRBJ2-3, with D possibly matching TRBD2 (7 bases). Trimming stripped 5 bases from V and 9 bases from J, with 18 bases between. The CDR3 runs to 14 residues. CDR1 and CDR2 (germline): SGHTA, FQGNSA. The CDR3 DNA follows: TGTGCCAGCAGCCAAGGGGGGGCTCCCGGGACGCAGTATTTT. The encoded protein is CASSQGGAPGTQYF.

On this clone: A read error may produce the germline difference seen at one junction end. The chain has TRBV6-5 and TRBJ2-1; 14 bases line up with TRBD2. CDR1 MNHEY and CDR2 SVGAGI come from the germline V gene. This CDR3 spans 14 amino acids. The CDR3 DNA is TGTGCCAGCAAGGGACTAGCGGGGGAGCCTACAACTGTCTTC. Protein sequence: CASKGLAGEPTTVF.

This chain connects TRBV7-2 to TRBJ2-2; D may be TRBD1 (6 bases). CDR1 and CDR2 (germline): SGHTA, FQGNSA. The CDR3 sequence is 14 residues long. The V and J ends lost 7 bases and 2 bases respectively, with 11 bases between them. For the CDR3, the DNA is TGTGCCAGCACGACGGGACAAAACACCGGGGAGCTGTTTTTT. It codes for CASTTGQNTGELFF.

This clone was picked up a small number of times. This sequence joins TRBV4-3 and TRBJ2-2; 11 bases match TRBD1. This CDR3 is 17 amino acids long. The germline CDR1 and CDR2 sequences are LGHNA and YSLEER. The V segment lost 1 base and the J segment 5 bases; nucleotides outside the gene matches: 6. The CDR3 reads CASSQVVGTGGTGELFF. For the CDR3, the DNA is TGCGCCAGCAGCCAAGTAGTGGGGACAGGGGGGACCGGGGAGCTGTTTTTT.

This chain connects TRBV7-6 to TRBJ2-5, with 8 bases identical to TRBD2. Germline values: CDR1 SGHVS, CDR2 FNYEAQ. This CDR3 has 14 amino acids. J lost 4 bases, V lost 5 bases, and 6 bases had no gene match. CDR3 region: CASSPSGRGETQYF. The CDR3 nucleotides are TGTGCCAGCAGCCCGAGCGGGAGAGGAGAGACCCAGTACTTC.

This clone was observed a handful of times. The chain recombines TRBV5-6 with TRBJ2-1; TRBD1 is a possible D gene (5 bases). The germline V and J ends were trimmed by 1 base and 0 bases, with 14 bases remaining between them. Germline V lookup: CDR1 SGHDT, CDR2 YYEEEE. The CDR3 is made up of 17 amino acids. CDR3 nucleotides: TGTGCCAGCAGCTTGTTTACAGGTGAACTCTCCTACAATGAGCAGTTCTTC. It translates to CASSLFTGELSYNEQFF. The full variable domain, in which reference TRBV5-6 and TRBJ2-1 provide the parts outside the CDR3, is DAGVTQSPTHLIKTRGQQVTLRCSPKSGHDTVSWYQQALGQGPQFIFQYYEEEERQRGNFPDRFSGHQFPNYSSELNVNALLLGDSALYLCASSLFTGELSYNEQFFGPGTRLTVL.

V gene TRBV7-2 combines with J gene TRBJ2-1; D is uncertain. The CDR3 runs 13 residues. Per the germline V gene, CDR1 is SGHTA and CDR2 is FQGNSA. V was cut by 4 bases and J by 0 bases, with 4 bases left in between. The CDR3 DNA is TGTGCCAGCAGCTATAGCTCCTACAATGAGCAGTTCTTC. Its protein product is CASSYSSYNEQFF.

This clone was seen once. The rearrangement uses TRBV5-1 and TRBJ2-7, with TRBD2 identical over 9 bases. The germline CDR1 and CDR2 sequences are SGHRS and YFSETQ. This CDR3 region has 15 residues. Trimming took 0 bases from V and 4 from J; bases not matched to a gene: 5. The CDR3 sequence: CASSLVAGGQYEQYF. CDR3 DNA: TGCGCCAGCAGCTTGGTCGCGGGGGGGCAGTACGAGCAGTACTTC.

This chain uses TRBV5-1 with TRBJ2-7, with TRBD2 matching 8 bases. V lost 0 bases to trimming and J lost 5 bases; unmatched junction nucleotides: 13. The CDR3 sequence is 17 residues long. Germline V gene sequence: CDR1 SGHRS, CDR2 YFSETQ. The CDR3 sequence is CASSLASLRKAGDEQYF. CDR3 coding DNA: TGCGCCAGCAGCTTGGCTTCCCTCCGTAAAGCGGGGGACGAGCAGTACTTC.

This clone was counted between two and nine times. The chain carries TRBV7-6 and TRBJ2-7, with D uncertain. Germline assignment: CDR1 SGHVS and CDR2 FNYEAQ. This CDR3 has 12 amino acids. Trimming pared 4 bases from V and 0 bases from J, leaving 4 bases between. The CDR3 coding sequence is TGTGCCAGCAGCTCGAGCTCCTACGAGCAGTACTTC. Its protein product is CASSSSSYEQYF.